The rows below give T cell receptor beta chains drawn from one sample of a study of blood T cells in healthy people across ages. TCRdb recomputed calls from the 5' RACE reads with MiXCR, one row per CDR3 protein. The sample records hundreds of thousands of distinct CDR3 sequences, around 49% being singletons. Sequenced: blood. These receptors all stem from a man aged 25 to 45 in good health. The CDR3 runs from the conserved cysteine through the conserved F or W. A D gene is named only where the DNA matches it firmly. The size field is filled for only some rows; it gives once, few, many or a size class.

j_call: TRBJ2-7; v_call: TRBV7-2; d_call: TRBD2; clone_size: NA; cdr3_nt: TGTGCCAGCAGCTTAGGTACTAGCGGGGGGATCGAGCAGTACTTC; cdr3_aa: CASSLGTSGGIEQYF
j_call: TRBJ1-6; v_call: TRBV7-2; d_call: NA; clone_size: NA; cdr3_nt: TGTGCCAGCAGCCCGGTGGTTCGTTCACCCCTCCACTTT; cdr3_aa: CASSPVVRSPLHF
j_call: TRBJ1-4; v_call: TRBV9; d_call: NA; clone_size: few; cdr3_nt: TGTGCCAGCAGCGCCTGGGGAACTAATGAAAAACTGTTTTTT; cdr3_aa: CASSAWGTNEKLFF
j_call: TRBJ2-7; v_call: TRBV20-1; d_call: NA; clone_size: once; cdr3_nt: TGCAGTGCTAGACAGGGCGGAGAGCAGTACTTC; cdr3_aa: CSARQGGEQYF
j_call: TRBJ1-2; v_call: TRBV20-1; d_call: TRBD1; clone_size: NA; cdr3_nt: TGCAGTGCTAGAGATCCCTCCGGGACAGGGTTATACGGCTACACCTTC; cdr3_aa: CSARDPSGTGLYGYTF
j_call: TRBJ2-1; v_call: TRBV5-1; d_call: TRBD2; clone_size: NA; cdr3_nt: TGCGCCAGCAGCTTGGTGGCTAGCGGGGGGGCGAGTGAGCAGTTCTTC; cdr3_aa: CASSLVASGGASEQFF
j_call: TRBJ1-6; v_call: TRBV20-1; d_call: TRBD1; clone_size: NA; cdr3_nt: TGCAGTCCACGACCGACAGGGAGAGAGAATTCACCCCTCCACTTT; cdr3_aa: CSPRPTGRENSPLHF
j_call: TRBJ1-2; v_call: TRBV20-1; d_call: TRBD1; clone_size: NA; cdr3_nt: TGCAGTGCTAGAGCCCAGGACAGGGTGGTCTATGGCTACACCTTC; cdr3_aa: CSARAQDRVVYGYTF
j_call: TRBJ1-2; v_call: TRBV14; d_call: NA; clone_size: few; cdr3_nt: TGTGCCAGCAGCCATTCGGAGTGGGGGGAGAACTATGGCTACACCTTC; cdr3_aa: CASSHSEWGENYGYTF
j_call: TRBJ2-7; v_call: TRBV6-1; d_call: NA; clone_size: many; cdr3_nt: TGTGCCAGCAGTGAAGGGGATAGCGGAACTCAGTACTTC; cdr3_aa: CASSEGDSGTQYF
j_call: TRBJ2-5; v_call: TRBV12-3/TRBV12-4; d_call: NA; clone_size: NA; cdr3_nt: TGTGCCAGCAGCGCTAGTGGCAGGGAAGAGACCCAGTACTTC; cdr3_aa: CASSASGREETQYF
j_call: TRBJ1-4; v_call: TRBV14; d_call: TRBD1; clone_size: NA; cdr3_nt: TGTGCCAGCGCCACGGGACAGAGTAATGAAAAACTGTTTTTT; cdr3_aa: CASATGQSNEKLFF
j_call: TRBJ1-2; v_call: TRBV9; d_call: NA; clone_size: NA; cdr3_nt: TGTGCCAGCAGCGTAGAACACGTTAGCAAGGGCTACACCTTC; cdr3_aa: CASSVEHVSKGYTF
j_call: TRBJ2-7; v_call: TRBV28; d_call: TRBD1; clone_size: NA; cdr3_nt: TGTGCCAGCAGTCCCAACAACAGGGGAGTCGCCTACGAGCAGTACTTC; cdr3_aa: CASSPNNRGVAYEQYF
j_call: TRBJ2-1; v_call: TRBV5-1; d_call: NA; clone_size: few; cdr3_nt: TGCGCCAGCAGCTCCTCGGGACGGAACAATGAGCAGTTCTTC; cdr3_aa: CASSSSGRNNEQFF
j_call: TRBJ2-3; v_call: TRBV12-3/TRBV12-4; d_call: TRBD1; clone_size: NA; cdr3_nt: TGTGCCAGCAGCGCGACATTCGGGACAGCACAGTATTTT; cdr3_aa: CASSATFGTAQYF
j_call: TRBJ2-7; v_call: TRBV7-2; d_call: NA; clone_size: few; cdr3_nt: TGTGCCAGCAGGGCAGATAGACTAAAAGTGAACGAGCAGTACTTC; cdr3_aa: CASRADRLKVNEQYF
j_call: TRBJ2-1; v_call: TRBV18; d_call: NA; clone_size: NA; cdr3_nt: TGTGCCAGCTCCGAAAAGGAGTTATACAATGAGCAGTTCTTC; cdr3_aa: CASSEKELYNEQFF
j_call: TRBJ1-2; v_call: TRBV4-3; d_call: NA; clone_size: NA; cdr3_nt: TGCGCCAGCAGCGCGACAGCAACGGGGCTCGATGGCTACACCTTC; cdr3_aa: CASSATATGLDGYTF
j_call: TRBJ2-5; v_call: TRBV4-2; d_call: TRBD2; clone_size: NA; cdr3_nt: TGTGCCAGCAGCCAAGGTTATCTAGCGGGGAACCAAGAGACCCAGTACTTC; cdr3_aa: CASSQGYLAGNQETQYF
j_call: TRBJ2-6; v_call: TRBV20-1; d_call: NA; clone_size: many; cdr3_nt: TGCAGTGCTAGAGATCAAGGGATGAATCTCGCTGGGGCCAACGTCCTGACTTTC; cdr3_aa: CSARDQGMNLAGANVLTF
j_call: TRBJ2-5; v_call: TRBV5-1; d_call: NA; clone_size: NA; cdr3_nt: TGCGCCAGCAGCTTGGGGCTGTTCTACGAGTGGCAGTACTTC; cdr3_aa: CASSLGLFYEWQYF
j_call: TRBJ1-2; v_call: TRBV3-1; d_call: TRBD1; clone_size: NA; cdr3_nt: TGTGCCAGCAGCCAAGGGGACAGGACATTATTCTATGGCTACACCTTC; cdr3_aa: CASSQGDRTLFYGYTF
j_call: TRBJ2-3; v_call: TRBV24-1; d_call: NA; clone_size: many; cdr3_nt: TGTGCCACCAGTGATCCTGGGGGCCCCGATACGCAGTATTTT; cdr3_aa: CATSDPGGPDTQYF
j_call: TRBJ2-5; v_call: TRBV20-1; d_call: NA; clone_size: many; cdr3_nt: TGCAGTGCTAGGTCGGAGACCCAGTACTTC; cdr3_aa: CSARSETQYF
j_call: TRBJ1-5; v_call: TRBV2; d_call: NA; clone_size: NA; cdr3_nt: TGTGCCAGCAGCAGGGACTTGAGCAATCAGCCCCAGCATTTT; cdr3_aa: CASSRDLSNQPQHF
j_call: TRBJ1-5; v_call: TRBV28; d_call: NA; clone_size: NA; cdr3_nt: TGTGCCAGCAGTTTATACGCTCAGCCCCAGCATTTT; cdr3_aa: CASSLYAQPQHF